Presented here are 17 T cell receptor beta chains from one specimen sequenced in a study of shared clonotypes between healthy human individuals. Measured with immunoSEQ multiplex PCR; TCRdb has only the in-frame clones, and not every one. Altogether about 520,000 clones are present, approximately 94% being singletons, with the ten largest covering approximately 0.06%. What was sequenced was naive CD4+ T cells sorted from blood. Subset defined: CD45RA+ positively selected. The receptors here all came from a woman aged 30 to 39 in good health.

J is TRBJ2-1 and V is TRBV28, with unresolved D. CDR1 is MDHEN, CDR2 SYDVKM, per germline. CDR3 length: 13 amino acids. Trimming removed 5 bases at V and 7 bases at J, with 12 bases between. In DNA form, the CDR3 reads TGTGCCAGCAGTCGCGGCGGCGTGAATGAGCAGTTCTTC. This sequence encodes CASSRGGVNEQFF. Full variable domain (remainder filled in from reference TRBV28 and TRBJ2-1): DVKVTQSSRYLVKRTGEKVFLECVQDMDHENMFWYRQDPGLGLRLIYFSYDVKMKEKGDIPEGYSVSREKKERFSLILESASTNQTSMYLCASSRGGVNEQFFGPGTRLTVL.

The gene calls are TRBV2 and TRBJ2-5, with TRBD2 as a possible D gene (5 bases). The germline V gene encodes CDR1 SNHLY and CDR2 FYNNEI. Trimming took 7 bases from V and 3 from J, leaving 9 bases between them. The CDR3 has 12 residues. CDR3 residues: CASTSEEETQYF. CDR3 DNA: TGTGCCAGCACCTCGGAGGAAGAGACCCAGTACTTC.

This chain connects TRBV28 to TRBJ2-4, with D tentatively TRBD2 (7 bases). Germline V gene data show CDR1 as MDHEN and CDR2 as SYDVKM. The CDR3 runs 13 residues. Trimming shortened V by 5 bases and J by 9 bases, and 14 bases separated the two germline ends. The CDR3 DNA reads TGTGCCAGCAGTACCCGGGGGGCGGTCATTCAGTACTTC. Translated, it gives CASSTRGAVIQYF.

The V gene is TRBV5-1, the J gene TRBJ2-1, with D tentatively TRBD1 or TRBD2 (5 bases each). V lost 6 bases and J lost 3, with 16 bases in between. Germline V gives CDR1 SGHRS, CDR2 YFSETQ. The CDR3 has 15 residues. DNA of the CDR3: TGCGCCAGCACCCGAGGGACGGGATACTACAATGAGCAGTTCTTC. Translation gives CASTRGTGYYNEQFF.

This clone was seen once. CDR3 DNA: TGTGCCAGCAGCGCGACTAGCGTCGCCTCCTACGAGCAGTACTTC. It translates to CASSATSVASYEQYF. The chain is built from TRBV7-9 and TRBJ2-7; 8 nucleotides line up with TRBD2. J was trimmed by 0 bases and V by 5 bases; bases with no gene match: 6. The CDR3 has 15 amino acids. Germline V gene lookup returns CDR1 SEHNR and CDR2 FQNEAQ (reference sequence).

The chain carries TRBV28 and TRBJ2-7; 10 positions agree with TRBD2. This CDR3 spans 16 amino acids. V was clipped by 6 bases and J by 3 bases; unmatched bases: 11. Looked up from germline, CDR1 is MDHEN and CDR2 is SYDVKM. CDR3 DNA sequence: TGTGCCAGCAGCGGTAGGCTAGCGGGAGCCTTCTACGAGCAGTACTTC. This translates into CASSGRLAGAFYEQYF.

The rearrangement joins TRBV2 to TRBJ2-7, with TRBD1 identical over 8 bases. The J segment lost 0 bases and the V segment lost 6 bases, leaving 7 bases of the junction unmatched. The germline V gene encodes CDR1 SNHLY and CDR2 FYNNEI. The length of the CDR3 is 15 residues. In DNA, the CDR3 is TGTGCCAGCAGCCGAAACAGGGGGATCTCCTACGAGCAGTACTTC. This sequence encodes CASSRNRGISYEQYF.

The CDR3 nucleotides read TGTGCCACCAGCAGAGATCAGGGACACACGAACACCGGGGAGCTGTTTTTT. Translating gives CATSRDQGHTNTGELFF. This chain connects TRBV15 to TRBJ2-2; tentative D call: TRBD1 (6 bases). The ends were cut back, 0 bases at V and 0 bases at J, with 11 bases in the middle. Looked up from germline, CDR1 is LNHNV and CDR2 is YYDKDF (reference sequence). The CDR3 is 17 residues long.

CDR3 nucleotides: TGTGCCAGCAGCTTCCACACCTCCTACGAGCAGTACTTC. Translation: CASSFHTSYEQYF. The gene calls are TRBV5-8 and TRBJ2-7; D remains unclear. Between the trimmed V and J ends, which lost 2 bases and 0 bases, there was a span of 6 bases. In germline, CDR1 is SGHTS, CDR2 YDEGEE. The CDR3 covers 13 residues.

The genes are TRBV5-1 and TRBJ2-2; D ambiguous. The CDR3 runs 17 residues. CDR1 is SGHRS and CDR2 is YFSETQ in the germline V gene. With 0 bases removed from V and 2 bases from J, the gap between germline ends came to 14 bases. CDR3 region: CASSLEYGLFNTGELFF. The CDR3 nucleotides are TGCGCCAGCAGCTTGGAGTACGGCCTTTTCAACACCGGGGAGCTGTTTTTT.

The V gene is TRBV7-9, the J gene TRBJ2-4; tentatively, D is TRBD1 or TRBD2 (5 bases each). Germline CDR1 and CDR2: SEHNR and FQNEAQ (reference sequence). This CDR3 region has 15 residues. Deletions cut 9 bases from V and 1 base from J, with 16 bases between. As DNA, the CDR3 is TGTGCCAGACCAAGAAGTGAGGGGGCCAAAAACATTCAGTACTTC. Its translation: CARPRSEGAKNIQYF.

CDR3 nucleotide sequence: TGTGCCAGCAGCAAAGATAGGGTGGACACCGGGGAGCTGTTTTTT. Its translation is CASSKDRVDTGELFF. The chain uses TRBV6-5 and TRBJ2-2, with D unclear. Germline V gene lookup returns CDR1 MNHEY and CDR2 SVGAGI. The V end was cut by 6 bases, the J end by 3 bases, with 14 bases between. This CDR3 has 15 amino acids.

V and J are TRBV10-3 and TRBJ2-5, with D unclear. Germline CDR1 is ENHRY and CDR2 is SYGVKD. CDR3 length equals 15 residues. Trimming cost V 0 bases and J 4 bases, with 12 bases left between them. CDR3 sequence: CAISESYDSGETQYF. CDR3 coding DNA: TGTGCCATCAGTGAGTCGTACGACTCGGGAGAGACCCAGTACTTC.

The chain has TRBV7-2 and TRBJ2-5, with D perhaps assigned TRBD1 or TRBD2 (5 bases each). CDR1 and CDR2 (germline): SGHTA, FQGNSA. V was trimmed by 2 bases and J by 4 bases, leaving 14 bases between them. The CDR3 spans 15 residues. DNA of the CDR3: TGTGCCAGCAGCTTACCGGGACGGTTGGGAGAGACCCAGTACTTC. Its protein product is CASSLPGRLGETQYF.

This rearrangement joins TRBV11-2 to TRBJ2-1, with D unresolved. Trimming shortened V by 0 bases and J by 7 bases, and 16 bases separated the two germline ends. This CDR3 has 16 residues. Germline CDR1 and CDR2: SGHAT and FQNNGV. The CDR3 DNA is TGTGCCAGCAGCTTAGATCGCGGACGGTTTAGTAATGAGCAGTTCTTC. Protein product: CASSLDRGRFSNEQFF.

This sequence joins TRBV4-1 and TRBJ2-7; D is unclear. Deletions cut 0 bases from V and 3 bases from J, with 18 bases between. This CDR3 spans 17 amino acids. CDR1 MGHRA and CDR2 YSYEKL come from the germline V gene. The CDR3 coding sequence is TGCGCCAGCAGCCAAGATCCTAGGGCCTCCCCGGGCTACGAGCAGTACTTC. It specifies CASSQDPRASPGYEQYF.

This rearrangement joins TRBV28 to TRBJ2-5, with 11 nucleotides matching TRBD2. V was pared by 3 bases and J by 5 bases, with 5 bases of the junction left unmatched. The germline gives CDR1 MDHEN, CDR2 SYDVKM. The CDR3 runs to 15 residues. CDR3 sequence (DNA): TGTGCCAGCAGTTTTAGCGGGAGGGCCCGGGAGACCCAGTACTTC. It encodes CASSFSGRARETQYF.